The rows below give T cell receptor beta chains drawn from one sample of a study of early T cells in non-severe SARS-CoV-2 infection. TCRdb re-derived calls from the 5' RACE reads in MiXCR, one entry per CDR3 protein. The table lists about 43,000 distinct CDR3 sequences, roughly 10% of them singletons. The sequenced sample consisted of whole blood. The receptors shown here come from an adult who was a healthcare worker with PCR-confirmed SARS-CoV-2 infection or an uninfected control (not recorded which). The conserved cysteine and the conserved F or W are not part of the CDR3 here.

j_gene	v_gene	CDR3aa
TRBJ1-5	TRBV6-6	ASRLEDNQVGPQH
TRBJ2-6	TRBV29-1	SVGGTGANVLT
TRBJ2-1	TRBV7-2	ASSTTGGPDNEQF
TRBJ1-6	TRBV5-6	ASSFGGPTLH
TRBJ2-2	TRBV9	ASTTKPSPGELF
TRBJ2-3	TRBV12-3/TRBV12-4	ASSLMGTDTQY
TRBJ2-5	TRBV3-1	ASSLAGTIKETQY
TRBJ2-3	TRBV20-1	SARDQTRGGTDTQY
TRBJ1-6	TRBV25-1	ASSNPAGTGGSPLH
TRBJ2-1	TRBV18	ASSPMEYLRNEQF
TRBJ2-1	TRBV7-2	ASSSAGGYNEQF
TRBJ2-5	TRBV27	ASSPLDKEETQY
TRBJ2-5	TRBV5-4	ASSRNGQVQETQY
TRBJ2-5	TRBV3-1	ASSLQTETQY
TRBJ1-6	TRBV4-1	ASSQGLWGAAGSPLH
TRBJ2-3	TRBV7-2	ASSYREGDTQY
TRBJ1-1	TRBV7-9	ASSLDSGLAEAF
TRBJ2-3	TRBV9	ASSISGGAPDTQY
TRBJ2-7	TRBV20-1	SARGRDRGYEQY
TRBJ2-2	TRBV20-1	SAMGMGDNTGELF
TRBJ2-1	TRBV7-2	ASSQLRGSYNEQF
TRBJ1-3	TRBV6-6	ASSYGQGGNTIY
TRBJ2-4	TRBV19	ASSSMRGGHPIQY
TRBJ1-5	TRBV7-2	ASSFLNQPQH
TRBJ2-1	TRBV13	ASSPGLAGFNEQF
TRBJ1-1	TRBV20-1	SARGVANTEAF
TRBJ2-5	TRBV28	ASSLQGARETQY
TRBJ2-1	TRBV5-1	ASSTATTVGSANEQF
TRBJ2-1	TRBV2	ASSGQLNEQF
TRBJ2-1	TRBV10-3	AISGTGSLNEQF
TRBJ1-1	TRBV6-2/TRBV6-3	ASSPLGGRFTEAF
TRBJ1-1	TRBV18	ASSASRGGALAEAF
TRBJ2-3	TRBV7-2	ASSPWTGSTDTQY
TRBJ2-7	TRBV5-5	ASSLGGIFPSYEQY
TRBJ2-5	TRBV5-1	ASSPDRVGQETQY
TRBJ1-4	TRBV4-3	ASSQDRVGGKLF
TRBJ2-4	TRBV15	ATSRVGGVNIQY
TRBJ1-1	TRBV3-1	ASSLSLSSTEAF
TRBJ1-1	TRBV12-3/TRBV12-4	ASSPLGGAEAF
TRBJ2-4	TRBV9	ASSAEGDRPAKNIQY
TRBJ1-2	TRBV7-9	ASSLEEYGYT
TRBJ2-2	TRBV11-3	ASSPRGGITGELF
TRBJ2-5	TRBV7-7	ASSAGGPRQETQY
TRBJ2-7	TRBV29-1	SVTLSYEQY
TRBJ2-3	TRBV7-3	ASSIGQFTDTQY
TRBJ2-5	TRBV29-1	SGSLSETQY
TRBJ2-1	TRBV19	ASSYQESSYNEQF
TRBJ2-3	TRBV2	ASTPGATQY
TRBJ1-5	TRBV7-8	ASSLLRNQPQH
TRBJ1-1	TRBV29-1	SSVLGQGFGMNTEAF
TRBJ2-3	TRBV9	ASSVWEFTDTQY
TRBJ1-6	TRBV7-9	ASSLIDSPLH
TRBJ2-3	TRBV3-1	ASSYGQGADTQY
TRBJ2-7	TRBV7-6	ASSLDSGGGYEQY
TRBJ1-2	TRBV7-2	ASSLARTGDGYT
TRBJ1-6	TRBV27	ASSFEIVNGYYNSPLH
TRBJ2-7	TRBV7-2	ASSHGTVITEQY
TRBJ1-6	TRBV11-1	ASSKDSDNSPLH